This TCR beta chain was recovered during a study of beta chain features in type 1 diabetes. General observations from the study: Cells with high TCR expression could be over-represented when cDNA is sequenced. Within each of all four CD4+ subsets, Type 1 diabetes patients had TCRB CDR3s that were moderately but significantly shorter.

Expressed TCRB transcripts were sequenced because the entire RNA isolate underwent reverse transcription. Profiling relied on immunoSEQ multiplex PCR, and the TCRdb table lists in-frame clones only, not all of them. The data contain nearly 700,000 clones, about an eighth of them seen just once; the ten biggest clones take up about 0.02%. Only a few counts were recorded for this clone. Its antigen remains unknown. V lost 6 bases, J lost 2 bases, and 6 bases stayed unmatched. Germline assignment: CDR1 MDHEN and CDR2 SYDVKM. There are 16 residues in the CDR3. Sampling consisted of one heparinised blood draw per donor, averaging around 110 mL.

The TCR originated in a man younger than 30 with type 1 diabetes. Sequenced input: naive CD4+ T cells from blood. V usage is TRBV28 and J usage is TRBJ2-2; the match to TRBD2 covers 10 bases. CDR3 sequence reads: CASSHLAGVNTGELFF. The CDR3 DNA reads as TGTGCCAGCAGCCACCTAGCGGGGGTCAACACCGGGGAGCTGTTTTTT.